One sample yielded the 22 T cell receptor beta chains listed below, sequenced in a study of blood T cell repertoires in COVID-19. Produced via immunoSEQ multiplex PCR; TCRdb's table is partial and in-frame only. The sample has a few hundred thousand clones; roughly 84% are singletons. The sequenced sample consisted of peripheral blood. The receptors derive from a woman aged 40-49 years who had recovered from COVID-19.

The chain uses TRBV5-1 and TRBJ1-3; a possible D gene is TRBD1 (6 bases). The germline gives CDR1 SGHRS, CDR2 YFSETQ. The CDR3 sequence is 17 residues long. The germline V and J ends were trimmed by 3 bases and 9 bases, with 25 bases remaining between them. In DNA form, the CDR3 reads TGCGCCAGCAGCTGGGGCCCCGCCGCGGACAGTACTACCACCATATATTTT. Translating it yields CASSWGPAADSTTTIYF.

This chain joins TRBV5-1 and TRBJ1-1; no reliable D call. The CDR3 contains 13 residues. V was trimmed by 1 base and J by 3 bases, leaving 7 bases between them. CDR1 and CDR2 from the germline V gene are SGHRS and YFSETQ. CDR3 DNA sequence: TGCGCCAGCAGCTTGACTAGGGACACTGAAGCTTTCTTT. Its protein is CASSLTRDTEAFF.

The chain couples TRBV10-3 to TRBJ2-7, with TRBD2 as a possible D gene (5 bases). CDR3 size: 14 residues. Germline V gives CDR1 ENHRY, CDR2 SYGVKD. The V and J ends lost 3 bases and 6 bases respectively, with 15 bases between them. The CDR3, as DNA: TGTGCCATCAGTGAACTTGCTAGCTTGAGCGAGCAGTACTTC. It specifies CAISELASLSEQYF.

This chain connects TRBV11-1 to TRBJ1-1; the D gene is possibly TRBD1 (5 bases). The germline V and J ends were trimmed by 1 base and 3 bases, with 12 bases remaining between them. This CDR3 is 15 amino acids long. Per the germline V gene, CDR1 is SGHAT and CDR2 is FQDESV (reference sequence). The CDR3 DNA sequence: TGTGCCAGCAGCTTAGGTCCCAGGGCTGACACTGAAGCTTTCTTT. Its translation is CASSLGPRADTEAFF.

This chain uses TRBV27 with TRBJ2-1; D is possibly TRBD2 (5 bases). The CDR3 runs to 15 residues. The germline V and J ends were trimmed by 8 bases and 10 bases, with 24 bases remaining between them. Germline loops: CDR1 MNHEY, CDR2 SMNVEV (reference sequence). CDR3 region: CASAMSGLPGWEQFF. DNA for the CDR3: TGTGCCAGCGCAATGAGCGGCCTTCCGGGTTGGGAGCAGTTCTTC.

The chain couples TRBV12-3 or TRBV12-4 to TRBJ2-5; 8 bases line up with TRBD1. The CDR3 runs to 13 residues. V lost 5 bases and J lost 7; bases outside the gene matches: 6. Written as DNA, the CDR3 is TGTGCCAGCAGTCCAGGACAGGGCGGGACCCAGTACTTC. It specifies CASSPGQGGTQYF.

The chain recombines TRBV7-3 with TRBJ2-1, with 8 bases matching TRBD1. CDR3 size: 15 residues. The ends lost 5 bases at V and 0 bases at J; junction bases unmatched: 3. CDR1 is SGHTA and CDR2 is FQGTGA in the germline V gene. DNA of the CDR3: TGTGCCAGCAGCCCAGGGGGCGCCTCCTACAATGAGCAGTTCTTC. Its protein product is CASSPGGASYNEQFF.

V is TRBV2 and J is TRBJ1-1; possibly TRBD1 for D (5 bases). The germline V and J ends were trimmed by 6 bases and 1 base, with 6 bases remaining between them. This CDR3 is built from 12 residues. CDR1 is SNHLY, CDR2 FYNNEI, per germline. CDR3 region: CASRDRNTEAFF. Written as DNA, the CDR3 is TGTGCCAGCAGAGACAGGAACACTGAAGCTTTCTTT.

This clone appeared once. V usage is TRBV14 and J usage is TRBJ2-2; 7 bases align to TRBD1. The V gene's germline CDR1 is SGHDN and CDR2 FVKESK. There are 15 residues in the CDR3. V shed 1 base, J shed 5 bases, and the junction held 4 bases outside the gene matches. The CDR3 is CASSQGQGWTGELFF. DNA of the CDR3: TGTGCCAGCAGCCAAGGACAGGGATGGACCGGGGAGCTGTTTTTT.

This chain connects TRBV7-9 to TRBJ1-2, with D possibly matching TRBD1 (5 bases). CDR1 SEHNR and CDR2 FQNEAQ come from the germline V gene (reference sequence). This CDR3 comprises 13 residues. Deletions cut 5 bases from V and 7 bases from J, with 14 bases between. CDR3 sequence reads: CASSPGSDIGYTF. The CDR3 bases are TGTGCCAGCAGCCCCGGTTCGGACATTGGCTACACCTTC. The full variable domain, with the rest looked up from reference TRBV7-9 and TRBJ1-2, is DTGVSQNPRHKITKRGQNVTFRCDPISEHNRLYWYRQTLGQGPEFLTYFQNEAQLEKSRLLSDRFSAERPKGSFSTLEIQRTEQGDSAMYLCASSPGSDIGYTFGSGTRLTVV.

The chain has TRBV5-1 and TRBJ2-1; weak D call: TRBD2 (5 bases). Germline loops: CDR1 SGHRS, CDR2 YFSETQ. Between the trimmed V and J ends, which lost 6 bases and 8 bases, there was a span of 9 bases. There are 11 residues in the CDR3. The CDR3 here is CASKREYEQFF. Written as DNA, the CDR3 is TGCGCCAGCAAGAGGGAATATGAGCAGTTCTTC.

The chain couples TRBV6-4 to TRBJ2-5; a possible D gene is TRBD2 (6 bases). Germline CDR1 and CDR2: MRHNA and SNTAGT. The V and J ends lost 0 bases and 2 bases respectively, with 10 bases between them. The CDR3 contains 15 residues. CDR3 coding DNA: TGTGCCAGCAGTGACTCGGGGGGAGGACAAGAGACCCAGTACTTC. This translates into CASSDSGGGQETQYF.

The chain is built from TRBV11-2 and TRBJ1-2, with a tentative D call TRBD1 (5 bases). The CDR3 length is 14 residues. Trimming stripped 5 bases from V and 2 bases from J, with 12 bases between. The germline V gene encodes CDR1 SGHAT and CDR2 FQNNGV. CDR3 amino acids: CASSPETVNYGYTF. The CDR3 DNA reads as TGTGCCAGCAGCCCCGAGACAGTAAACTATGGCTACACCTTC.

This clone has a single count. The chain uses TRBV7-6 and TRBJ1-5, with 9 bases lining up with TRBD1. The J segment lost 5 bases and the V segment lost 1 base, leaving 6 bases of the junction unmatched. Germline-derived CDR1 and CDR2 are SGHVS and FNYEAQ. This CDR3 comprises 16 residues. In DNA, the CDR3 is TGTGCCAGCAGCTTAGAACAGGGGGCAGTTGATCAGCCCCAGCATTTT. Translating it yields CASSLEQGAVDQPQHF.

The chain carries TRBV23-1 and TRBJ2-7, with TRBD1 identical over 7 bases. TRBV23-1 belongs to the ORF category, with a function that is uncertain. CDR3 length: 13 amino acids. V lost 9 bases, J lost 7 bases, and 12 bases stayed unmatched. The CDR3 is CARVSRDSREQYF. CDR3 bases: TGCGCCAGGGTGTCACGGGACAGTAGGGAGCAGTACTTC.

The chain has TRBV5-6 and TRBJ2-1; 9 bases are a match to TRBD1. With V trimmed by 4 bases and J by 3 bases, 5 bases remained unmatched. CDR1 and CDR2 from the germline V gene are SGHDT and YYEEEE. The CDR3 consists of 15 residues. The chain's CDR3 is CASSQAGQGYNEQFF. CDR3 nucleotide sequence: TGTGCCAGCAGCCAAGCGGGACAGGGCTACAATGAGCAGTTCTTC.

The V and J genes are TRBV6-5 and TRBJ1-6; no firm D call. Germline V gene sequence: CDR1 MNHEY, CDR2 SVGAGI. The CDR3 covers 15 residues. V lost 5 bases, J lost 0 bases, and 8 bases lay in between. The CDR3 spells CASSPFPSYNSPLHF. The CDR3 DNA follows: TGTGCCAGCAGTCCTTTCCCCTCCTATAATTCACCCCTCCACTTT.

The V call is TRBV15, the J call TRBJ2-7; unclear D gene. Germline lookup yields CDR1 LNHNV and CDR2 YYDKDF (reference sequence). V gave up 2 bases and J gave up 2 bases, with 7 bases separating them. This CDR3 has 13 residues. The CDR3 nucleotides are TGTGCCACCAGCAGATCAAACACCTACGAGCAGTACTTC. Its translation is CATSRSNTYEQYF. Complete variable domain (other parts from reference TRBV15 and TRBJ2-7): DAMVIQNPRYQVTQFGKPVTLSCSQTLNHNVMYWYQQKSSQAPKLLFHYYDKDFNNEADTPDNFQSRRPNTSFCFLDIRSPGLGDTAMYLCATSRSNTYEQYFGPGTRLTVT.

This clone showed up just a few times. The genes are TRBV27 and TRBJ2-2, with 9 bases identical to TRBD1. Germline CDR1 and CDR2: MNHEY and SMNVEV (reference sequence). CDR3 length equals 18 residues. V shed 6 bases and J 0 bases; nucleotides not matched to a gene: 11. This CDR3 reads CASSHAFTGGPNTGELFF. The CDR3 DNA reads TGTGCCAGCAGCCACGCCTTTACAGGGGGCCCGAACACCGGGGAGCTGTTTTTT.

There are a few counts of this clone. The sample contains more than one DNA sequence encoding this CDR3. The V call is TRBV7-9, the J call TRBJ2-1; no reliable D call. Germline-derived CDR1 and CDR2 are SEHNR and FQNEAQ (reference sequence). V lost 2 bases to trimming and J lost 0 bases, with 5 bases between them. This CDR3 region has 14 residues. The CDR3 reads CASSLSGSYNEQFF. For the CDR3, the DNA is TGTGCCAGCAGCTTATCAGGCTCCTACAATGAGCAGTTCTTC. Combining the CDR3 with reference TRBV7-9 and TRBJ2-1 gives the whole variable domain DTGVSQNPRHKITKRGQNVTFRCDPISEHNRLYWYRQTLGQGPEFLTYFQNEAQLEKSRLLSDRFSAERPKGSFSTLEIQRTEQGDSAMYLCASSLSGSYNEQFFGPGTRLTVL.

V and J are TRBV11-2 and TRBJ2-1; TRBD1 agrees at 10 bases. With V trimmed by 6 bases and J by 0 bases, 2 bases remained unmatched. Germline V gene sequence: CDR1 SGHAT, CDR2 FQNNGV. The CDR3 has 15 residues. CDR3 DNA sequence: TGTGCCAGCAGTAGGACAGGGGGCTCCTACAATGAGCAGTTCTTC. It is translated as CASSRTGGSYNEQFF.

The rearrangement joins TRBV11-2 to TRBJ1-1; 9 positions agree with TRBD1. Trimming took 0 bases from V and 12 from J; bases not matched to a gene: 11. CDR3 length equals 15 residues. The V gene's germline CDR1 is SGHAT and CDR2 FQNNGV. The CDR3 protein is CASSLDRDRGGSSFF. The CDR3 nucleotides are TGTGCCAGCAGCTTAGATCGAGACAGGGGGGGATCTTCTTTCTTT.